This TCR beta chain originates from a study of cytomegalovirus exposure and HLA in healthy donors. The study's findings and limits: A later analysis revealed that TCR association rates differed between HLA loci, peaking at DRB1 and bottoming out at HLA-C.

Donors had nominal health at sampling but likely had unrecorded immune exposures. This clone came up a few times. Its antigen is still unknown. Use of 60 Vbeta and 13 Jbeta primers characterized the PCR. The protocol was immunoSEQ multiplex PCR, while the TCRdb copy is restricted to in-frame clones and leaves out a portion. The sample records 100,000 to 150,000 clones, about 80% being singletons. The CDR3 runs to 14 residues. V dropped 5 bases and J dropped 7 bases, with 18 bases sitting between them. CDR1 is SGHVS and CDR2 is FNYEAQ in the germline V gene. The TCR was taken from a man aged 25-40 years in good health and CMV-seronegative. The chain links TRBV7-6 to TRBJ2-7; D may be TRBD2 (6 bases). Sequenced material: PBMCs. CDR3 coding DNA: TGTGCCAGCAGCCCCGGGACCTGGAGCGGGGAGCAGTACTTC. It specifies CASSPGTWSGEQYF.